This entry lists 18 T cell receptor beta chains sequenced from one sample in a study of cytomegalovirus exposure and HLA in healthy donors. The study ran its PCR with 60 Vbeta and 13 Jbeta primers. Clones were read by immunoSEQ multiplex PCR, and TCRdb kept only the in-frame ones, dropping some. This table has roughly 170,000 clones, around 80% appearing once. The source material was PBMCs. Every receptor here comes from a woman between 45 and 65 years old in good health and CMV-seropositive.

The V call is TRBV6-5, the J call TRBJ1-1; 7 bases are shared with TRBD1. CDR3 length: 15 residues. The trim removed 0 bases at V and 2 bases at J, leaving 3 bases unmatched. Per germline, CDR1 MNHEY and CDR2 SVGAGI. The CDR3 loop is CASSYSNRGNTEAFF. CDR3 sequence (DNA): TGTGCCAGCAGTTACTCTAACAGGGGAAACACTGAAGCTTTCTTT.

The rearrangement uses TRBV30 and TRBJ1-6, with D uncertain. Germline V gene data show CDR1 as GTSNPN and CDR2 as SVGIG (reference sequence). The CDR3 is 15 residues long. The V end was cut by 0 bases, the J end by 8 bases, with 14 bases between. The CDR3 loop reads CAWSVEAFGDSPLHF. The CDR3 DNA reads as TGTGCCTGGAGTGTGGAGGCCTTTGGGGATTCACCCCTCCACTTT.

The CDR3 nucleotides read TGTGCCAGCTCACCTACGTGGGGCCCCTACGAGCAGTACTTC. Translating gives CASSPTWGPYEQYF. The chain uses TRBV18 and TRBJ2-7; maybe TRBD1 (5 bases). The length of the CDR3 is 14 residues. Per germline, CDR1 KGHSH and CDR2 LQKENI. V was pared by 3 bases and J by 2 bases, with 11 bases between. Filled out from reference TRBV18 and TRBJ2-7, the complete variable domain reads NAGVMQNPRHLVRRRGQEARLRCSPMKGHSHVYWYRQLPEEGLKFMVYLQKENIIDESGMPKERFSAEFPKEGPSILRIQQVVRGDSAAYFCASSPTWGPYEQYFGPGTRLTVT.

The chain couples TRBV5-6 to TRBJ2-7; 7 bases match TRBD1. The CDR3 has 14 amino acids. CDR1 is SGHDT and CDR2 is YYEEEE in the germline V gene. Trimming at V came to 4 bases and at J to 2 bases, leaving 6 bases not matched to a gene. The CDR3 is CASSLRQGAYEQYF. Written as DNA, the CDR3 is TGTGCCAGCAGCCTAAGACAGGGCGCCTACGAGCAGTACTTC.

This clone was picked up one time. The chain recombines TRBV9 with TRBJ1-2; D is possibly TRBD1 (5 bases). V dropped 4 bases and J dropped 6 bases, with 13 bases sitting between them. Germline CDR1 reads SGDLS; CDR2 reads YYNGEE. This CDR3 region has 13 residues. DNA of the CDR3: TGTGCCAGCAGCTGGGGGGGTAAAAATGGCTACACCTTC. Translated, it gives CASSWGGKNGYTF.

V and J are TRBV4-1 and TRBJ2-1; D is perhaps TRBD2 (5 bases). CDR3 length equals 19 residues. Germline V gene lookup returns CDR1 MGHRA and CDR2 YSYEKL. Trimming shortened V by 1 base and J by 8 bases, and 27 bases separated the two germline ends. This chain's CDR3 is CASSQGRILERRRRDEQFF. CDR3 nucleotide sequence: TGCGCCAGCAGCCAAGGTCGGATTTTGGAGCGGCGGAGAAGGGATGAGCAGTTCTTC.

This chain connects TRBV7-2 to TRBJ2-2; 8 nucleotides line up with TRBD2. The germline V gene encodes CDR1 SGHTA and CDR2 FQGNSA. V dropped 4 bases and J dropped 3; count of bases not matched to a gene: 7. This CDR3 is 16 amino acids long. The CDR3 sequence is CASSSWAGGYTGELFF. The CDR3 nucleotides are TGTGCCAGCAGCTCCTGGGCGGGGGGCTACACCGGGGAGCTGTTTTTT.

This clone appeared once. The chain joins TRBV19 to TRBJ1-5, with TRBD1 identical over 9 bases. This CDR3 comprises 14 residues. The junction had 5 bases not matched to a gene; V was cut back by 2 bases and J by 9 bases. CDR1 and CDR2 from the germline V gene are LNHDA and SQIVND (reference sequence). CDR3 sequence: CASSILQGAMPQHF. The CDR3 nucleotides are TGTGCCAGTAGTATACTACAGGGGGCTATGCCCCAGCATTTT.

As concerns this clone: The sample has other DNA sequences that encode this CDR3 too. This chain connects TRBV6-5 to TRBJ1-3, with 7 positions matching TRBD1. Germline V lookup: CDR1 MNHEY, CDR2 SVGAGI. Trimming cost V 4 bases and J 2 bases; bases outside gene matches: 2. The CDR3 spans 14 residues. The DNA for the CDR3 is TGTGCCAGCAGTTGGGACAGCACTGGAAACACCATATATTTT. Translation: CASSWDSTGNTIYF.

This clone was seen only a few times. The CDR3 bases are TGTGCCAGCAGCTTACAGGGGTTTAGTGAAAAACTGTTTTTT. This encodes CASSLQGFSEKLFF. The gene calls are TRBV7-2 and TRBJ1-4; a possible D gene is TRBD1 (6 bases). Germline V gene sequence: CDR1 SGHTA, CDR2 FQGNSA. V was clipped by 2 bases and J by 7 bases, with 11 bases between them. This CDR3 has 14 amino acids.

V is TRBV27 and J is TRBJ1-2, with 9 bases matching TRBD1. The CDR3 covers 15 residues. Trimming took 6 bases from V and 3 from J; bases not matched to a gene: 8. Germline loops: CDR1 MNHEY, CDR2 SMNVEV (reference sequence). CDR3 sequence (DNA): TGTGCCAGCAGGGTTAACAGGGGGCGCGACTATGGCTACACCTTC. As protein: CASRVNRGRDYGYTF.

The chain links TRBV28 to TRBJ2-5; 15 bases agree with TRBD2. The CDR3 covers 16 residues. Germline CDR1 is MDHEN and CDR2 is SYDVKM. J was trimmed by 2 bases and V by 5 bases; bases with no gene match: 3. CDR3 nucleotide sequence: TGTGCCAGCAGTCTGGGACTAGCGGGAGGACAAGAGACCCAGTACTTC. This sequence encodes CASSLGLAGGQETQYF.

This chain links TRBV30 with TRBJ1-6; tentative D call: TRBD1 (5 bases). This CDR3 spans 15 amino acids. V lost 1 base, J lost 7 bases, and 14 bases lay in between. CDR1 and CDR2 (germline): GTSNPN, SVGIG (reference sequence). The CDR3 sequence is CAWSGVRRGNSPLHF. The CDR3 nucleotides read TGTGCCTGGAGTGGGGTGAGACGGGGGAATTCACCCCTCCACTTT.

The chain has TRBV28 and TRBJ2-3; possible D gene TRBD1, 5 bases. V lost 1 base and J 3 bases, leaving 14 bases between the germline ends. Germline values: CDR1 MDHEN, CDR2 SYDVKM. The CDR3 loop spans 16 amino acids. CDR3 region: CASSLSGARETDTQYF. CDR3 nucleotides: TGTGCCAGCAGTTTATCTGGGGCCAGGGAAACAGATACGCAGTATTTT.

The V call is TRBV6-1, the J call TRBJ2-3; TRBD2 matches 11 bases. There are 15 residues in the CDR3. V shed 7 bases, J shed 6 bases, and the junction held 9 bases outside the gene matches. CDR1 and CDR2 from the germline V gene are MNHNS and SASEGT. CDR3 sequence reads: CASTIFSSGGDTQYF. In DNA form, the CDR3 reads TGTGCCAGCACCATATTTTCTAGCGGGGGGGATACGCAGTATTTT.

CDR3 bases: TGTGCCAGCGCGGACAGGACCCACAATGAGCAGTTCTTC. Translating gives CASADRTHNEQFF. The J gene is TRBJ2-1, the V gene TRBV7-8; 7 nucleotides align to TRBD1. Looked up from germline, CDR1 is SGHVS and CDR2 is FQNEAQ. The CDR3 has 13 amino acids. J gave up 5 bases and V 8 bases, and 6 bases lay outside the gene matches.

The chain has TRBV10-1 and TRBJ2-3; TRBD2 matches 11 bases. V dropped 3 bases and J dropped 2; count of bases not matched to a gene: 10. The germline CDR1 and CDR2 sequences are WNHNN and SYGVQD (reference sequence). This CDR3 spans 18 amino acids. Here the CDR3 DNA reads TGCGCCAGCAGTGATGGCCCGGGACTAGCGGTTCCCACAGATACGCAGTATTTT. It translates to CASSDGPGLAVPTDTQYF.

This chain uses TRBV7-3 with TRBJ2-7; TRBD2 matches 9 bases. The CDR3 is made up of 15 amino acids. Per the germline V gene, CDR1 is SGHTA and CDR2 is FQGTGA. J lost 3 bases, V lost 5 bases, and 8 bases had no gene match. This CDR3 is CASSPHLSGGYEQYF. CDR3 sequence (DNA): TGTGCCAGCAGCCCCCACCTTAGCGGGGGCTACGAGCAGTACTTC.